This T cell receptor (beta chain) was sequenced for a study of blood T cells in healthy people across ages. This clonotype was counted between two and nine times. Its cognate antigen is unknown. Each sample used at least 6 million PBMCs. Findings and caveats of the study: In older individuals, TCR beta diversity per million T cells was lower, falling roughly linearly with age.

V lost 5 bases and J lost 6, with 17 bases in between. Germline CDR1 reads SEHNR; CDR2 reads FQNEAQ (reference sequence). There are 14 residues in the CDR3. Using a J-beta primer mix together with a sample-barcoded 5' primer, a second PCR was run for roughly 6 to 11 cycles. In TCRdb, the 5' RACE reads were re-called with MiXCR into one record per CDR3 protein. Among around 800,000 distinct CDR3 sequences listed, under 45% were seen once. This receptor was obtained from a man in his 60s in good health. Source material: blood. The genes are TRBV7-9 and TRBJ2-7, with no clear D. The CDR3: CASSPGPVRGEQYF. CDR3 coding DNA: TGTGCCAGCAGCCCGGGCCCCGTCCGTGGCGAGCAGTACTTC.